The sequence of this T cell receptor (beta chain) was determined in a study of blood T cell repertoires in COVID-19. Study as a whole: The United States, Italy and Spain supplied acute and convalescent COVID-19 samples. T cells, B-cell-depleted T cells, or PBMCs supplied cDNA or gDNA.

This clone was observed once. Authors' data handling: Reference gene primer amplification in the assay estimated nucleated cell counts. Libraries were prepared by immunoSEQ multiplex PCR; TCRdb keeps only in-frame clonotypes and omits some of them. D and trimming were read from the DNA, whereas the V and J calls and clone size are those reported in that table. The sample has 60,000 to 75,000 clones, 75% to 80% seen once; the top ten hold around 50%. This receptor was obtained from a woman older than 75 with acute or convalescent COVID-19. The specimen was peripheral blood.

The CDR3 region has the DNA TGTGCCAGCAGCGTCGGGACTAACACTGAAGCTTTCTTT. As protein: CASSVGTNTEAFF. V gene TRBV9 combines with J gene TRBJ1-1; TRBD1 is a possible D gene (5 bases). Germline V CDR1 and CDR2: SGDLS, YYNGEE. CDR3 size: 13 residues. Trimming took 2 bases from V and 2 from J, leaving 7 bases between them.